A selection of T cell receptor beta chains follows, all from one sample in a study of Ad26.COV2.S vaccination and SARS-CoV-2 variants. Sequencing was performed with immunoSEQ multiplex PCR; in TCRdb, only in-frame clones are kept and a portion is missing. The repertoire has fewer than 500,000 clones, 90% of them found once; the top ten carry around 4.2%. The sample was peripheral blood, taken in a trial of Ad26.COV2.S vaccine versus placebo. These receptors all come from a person between 18 and 65 years old who received the Ad26.COV2.S COVID-19 vaccine or a placebo. Each CDR3 is given with its conserved first and last residue. A D gene is named only where the DNA matches it firmly. Size is omitted from some rows. Given values are once, few, many or a class for expanded clones.

v_gene	j_gene	abundance	d_gene	CDR3nt	CDR3aa
TRBV15	TRBJ1-6	once	.	TGTGCCACCAGCAGAGATCGTGGCGGACAAATTCTAGACCTCCACTTT	CATSRDRGGQILDLHF
TRBV4-3	TRBJ2-3	.	TRBD2	TGCGCCAGCAGCCAAGATCGGTTAGCGGGACGTCCTACGCAGTATTTT	CASSQDRLAGRPTQYF
TRBV5-1	TRBJ1-6	.	.	TGCGCCAGCAGCTTGGAAAATGGTCTGGCCAATTCACCCCTCCACTTT	CASSLENGLANSPLHF
TRBV5-1	TRBJ2-3	.	TRBD1	TGCGCCAGCAGCTCACAGGGGATTGCAGATACGCAGTATTTT	CASSSQGIADTQYF
TRBV4-3	TRBJ1-6	.	TRBD1	TGCGCCAGCAGCCAAGACCGGACAGGGTATAATTCACCCCTCCACTTT	CASSQDRTGYNSPLHF
TRBV20-1	TRBJ1-3	.	.	TGCAGTGCCAGGTCCGGAAACACCATATATTTT	CSARSGNTIYF
TRBV7-2	TRBJ2-5	.	.	TGTGCCAGCAGCCCCCGTCTCCTGGAGACCCAGTACTTC	CASSPRLLETQYF
TRBV9	TRBJ2-7	.	TRBD2	TGTGCCAGCAGCGTAGGAGCTAGCGGGAGCTCCTACGAGCAGTACTTC	CASSVGASGSSYEQYF
TRBV5-4	TRBJ1-1	.	TRBD1	TGTGCCAGCAGCAACGGACAGGGGGGCACTGAAGCTTTCTTT	CASSNGQGGTEAFF
TRBV5-1	TRBJ2-5	.	TRBD2	TGCGCCAGCAGCTTGGGACTAGCGGGAGGAGGACCGCAAAGGGGGACCCAGTACTTC	CASSLGLAGGGPQRGTQYF
TRBV20-1	TRBJ2-3	.	.	TGCAGTGCTCTTTATGGGGATACGCAGTATTTT	CSALYGDTQYF
TRBV14	TRBJ2-7	.	TRBD2	TGTGCCAGCAGCTTCCGAGGACTAGCGGGAAACGAGCAGTACTTC	CASSFRGLAGNEQYF
TRBV7-2	TRBJ2-7	.	TRBD1	TGTGCCAGCAGCTCAGGTCCCGGGACAGGGCTCGAGCAGTACTTC	CASSSGPGTGLEQYF
TRBV19	TRBJ2-7	.	TRBD1	TGTGCCAGTAGTAAGACAGGGGGCGCCGATCATTTCTCCTACGAGCAGTACTTC	CASSKTGGADHFSYEQYF
TRBV5-1	TRBJ2-7	.	TRBD1	TGCGCCAGCAGCTTGATGGACAGGCCCTACGAGCAGTACTTC	CASSLMDRPYEQYF
TRBV5-1	TRBJ1-2	.	.	TGCGCCAGCAGCTCGGAGGGATCCAACTATGGCTACACCTTC	CASSSEGSNYGYTF
TRBV6-4	TRBJ2-3	few	.	TGTGCCAGCAGTGACTCTGGGCAGGGAGCAGATACGCAGTATTTT	CASSDSGQGADTQYF
TRBV18	TRBJ2-1	.	.	TGTGCCAGCTCGCTAGACACGGGGGATGAGCAGTTCTTC	CASSLDTGDEQFF
TRBV19	TRBJ2-5	.	.	TGTGCCAGTAGATCAACAGGGTCCAGCCAAGAGACCCAGTACTTC	CASRSTGSSQETQYF
TRBV2	TRBJ2-7	.	.	TGTGCCAGCAAGGGTGCAGTCCGGGAGCAGTACTTC	CASKGAVREQYF
TRBV21-1	TRBJ2-1	.	.	.	CASSKVGQGALNEQFF
TRBV24-1	TRBJ2-1	.	TRBD1	TGTGCCACCAGTGAGGGGGACAGGTTTTACAATGAGCAGTTCTTC	CATSEGDRFYNEQFF
TRBV11-2	TRBJ2-7	.	.	TGTGCCAGCAGCTTAGATGTTGAACGGAGATCCTACGAGCAGTACTTC	CASSLDVERRSYEQYF
TRBV18	TRBJ2-7	.	TRBD2	TGTGCCAGCTCACCCCGACTTGGACTAGCGGGAGGGGACGAGCAGTACTTC	CASSPRLGLAGGDEQYF
TRBV6-6	TRBJ2-7	.	TRBD2	TGTGCCAGCAGGGGGACTAGCGGAGAATACGAGCAGTACTTC	CASRGTSGEYEQYF
TRBV4-1	TRBJ1-5	.	.	TGCGCCAGCAGCCAAGATTCAGATAGCAATCAGCCCCAGCATTTT	CASSQDSDSNQPQHF
TRBV27	TRBJ2-5	.	TRBD1	TGTGCCAGCAGTCCAAGGACAGGGGAAGAGACCCAGTACTTC	CASSPRTGEETQYF
TRBV4-3	TRBJ2-2	.	.	TGCGCCAGCAGCCAAGCGGCGGGGTTCGGGGAGCTGTTTTTT	CASSQAAGFGELFF
TRBV5-5	TRBJ1-2	.	.	TGTGCCAGCAGCTTGCCCGGCAGGGAGTTGCACTATGGCTACACCTTC	CASSLPGRELHYGYTF
TRBV5-6	TRBJ1-3	.	.	TGTGCCAGCAGCTTTGGACAGAGCTCTGGAAACACCATATATTTT	CASSFGQSSGNTIYF
TRBV7-2	TRBJ2-7	.	TRBD2	TGTGCCAGCAGCGGGACTAGCGGAACCTACGAGCAGTACTTC	CASSGTSGTYEQYF
TRBV29-1	TRBJ1-4	.	.	TGCAGCGCGAGACAAGGATCAAAACTGTTTTTT	CSARQGSKLFF
TRBV18	TRBJ2-7	.	TRBD2	TGTGCCAGCTCCCCGGGACTAGATCGGAACGAGCAGTACTTC	CASSPGLDRNEQYF
TRBV6-2/TRBV6-3	TRBJ2-5	.	.	TGTGCCAGCAGTTGGACAACCAAGAAACAAGAGACCCAGTACTTC	CASSWTTKKQETQYF
TRBV27	TRBJ1-4	.	.	TGTGCCAGCCGGGACACCTACTATGAAAAACTGTTTTTT	CASRDTYYEKLFF
TRBV6-2/TRBV6-3	TRBJ2-1	.	TRBD2	TGTGCCAGCAGTTACGAAGTCTGGCGGGGGTACAATGAGCAGTTCTTC	CASSYEVWRGYNEQFF
TRBV27	TRBJ2-7	.	.	TGTGCCAGCAGTCCTTTTCCGGGAGAGAGCCACGAGCAGTACTTC	CASSPFPGESHEQYF
TRBV10-3	TRBJ1-3	.	.	TGTGCCATCACCTCAAACTCTGGAAACACCATATATTTT	CAITSNSGNTIYF
TRBV28	TRBJ1-6	once	.	TGTGCCAGCAGTTTACCCCACGGGCGAGATTCACCCCTCCACTTT	CASSLPHGRDSPLHF
TRBV9	TRBJ1-6	once	.	TGTGCCAGCAGCGTAGGGACAGCTAATAATTCACCCCTCCACTTT	CASSVGTANNSPLHF
TRBV5-1	TRBJ2-5	.	TRBD1	TGCGCCAGCAGCTCAGGACAGGGAATAGACGAGACCCAGTACTTC	CASSSGQGIDETQYF
TRBV4-1	TRBJ2-7	few	TRBD1	TGCGCCAGCAGCCAAGGGACAGGGGGCCGCGAGCAGTACTTC	CASSQGTGGREQYF
TRBV5-1	TRBJ2-2	.	TRBD1	TGCGCCAGCAGCCGGGACAGGGGAAACACCGGGGAGCTGTTTTTT	CASSRDRGNTGELFF